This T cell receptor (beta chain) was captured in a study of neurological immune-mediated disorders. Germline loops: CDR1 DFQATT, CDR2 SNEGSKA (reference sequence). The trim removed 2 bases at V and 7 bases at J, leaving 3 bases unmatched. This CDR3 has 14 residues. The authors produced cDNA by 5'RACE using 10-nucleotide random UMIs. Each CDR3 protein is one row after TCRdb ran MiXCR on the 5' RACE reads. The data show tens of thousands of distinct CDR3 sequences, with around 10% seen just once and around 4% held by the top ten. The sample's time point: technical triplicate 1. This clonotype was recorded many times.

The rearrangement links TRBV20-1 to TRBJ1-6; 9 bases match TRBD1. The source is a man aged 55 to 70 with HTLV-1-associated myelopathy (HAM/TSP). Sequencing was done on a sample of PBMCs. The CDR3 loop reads CSARPGTGNSPLHF. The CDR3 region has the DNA TGCAGTGCTAGACCCGGGACAGGGAATTCACCCCTCCACTTT.